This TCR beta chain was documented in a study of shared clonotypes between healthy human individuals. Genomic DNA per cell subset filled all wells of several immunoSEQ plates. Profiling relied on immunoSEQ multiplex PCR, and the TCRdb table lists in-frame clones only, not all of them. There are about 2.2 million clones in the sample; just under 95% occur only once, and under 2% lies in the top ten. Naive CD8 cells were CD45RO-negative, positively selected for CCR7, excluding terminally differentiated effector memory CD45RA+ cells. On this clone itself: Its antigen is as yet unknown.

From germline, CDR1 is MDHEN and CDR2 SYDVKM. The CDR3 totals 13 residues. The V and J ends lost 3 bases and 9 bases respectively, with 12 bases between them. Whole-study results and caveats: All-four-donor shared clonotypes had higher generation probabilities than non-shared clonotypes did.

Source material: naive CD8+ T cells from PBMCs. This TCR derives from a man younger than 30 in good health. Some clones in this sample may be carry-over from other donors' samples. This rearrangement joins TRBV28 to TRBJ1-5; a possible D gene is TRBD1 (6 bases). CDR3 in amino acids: CASSFIQGRPQHF. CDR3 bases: TGTGCCAGCAGTTTCATCCAGGGGCGGCCCCAGCATTTT.